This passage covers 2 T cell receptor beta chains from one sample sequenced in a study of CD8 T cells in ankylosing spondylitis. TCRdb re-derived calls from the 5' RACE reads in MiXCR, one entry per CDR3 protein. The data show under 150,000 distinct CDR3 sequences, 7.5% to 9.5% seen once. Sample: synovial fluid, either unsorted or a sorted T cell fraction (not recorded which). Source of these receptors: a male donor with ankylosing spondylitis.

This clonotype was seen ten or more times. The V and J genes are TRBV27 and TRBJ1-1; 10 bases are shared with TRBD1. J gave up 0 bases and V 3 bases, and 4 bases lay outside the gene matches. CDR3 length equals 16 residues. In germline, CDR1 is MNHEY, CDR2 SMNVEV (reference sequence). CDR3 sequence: CASSFDRGRVNTEAFF. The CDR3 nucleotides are TGTGCCAGCAGTTTTGACAGGGGGCGGGTGAACACTGAAGCTTTCTTT.

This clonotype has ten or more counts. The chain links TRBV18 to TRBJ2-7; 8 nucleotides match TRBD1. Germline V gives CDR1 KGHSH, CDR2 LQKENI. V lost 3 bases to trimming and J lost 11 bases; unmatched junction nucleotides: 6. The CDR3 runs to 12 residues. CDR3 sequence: CASSPDRDLEYF. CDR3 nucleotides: TGTGCCAGCTCACCGGACAGGGACCTCGAGTACTTC.